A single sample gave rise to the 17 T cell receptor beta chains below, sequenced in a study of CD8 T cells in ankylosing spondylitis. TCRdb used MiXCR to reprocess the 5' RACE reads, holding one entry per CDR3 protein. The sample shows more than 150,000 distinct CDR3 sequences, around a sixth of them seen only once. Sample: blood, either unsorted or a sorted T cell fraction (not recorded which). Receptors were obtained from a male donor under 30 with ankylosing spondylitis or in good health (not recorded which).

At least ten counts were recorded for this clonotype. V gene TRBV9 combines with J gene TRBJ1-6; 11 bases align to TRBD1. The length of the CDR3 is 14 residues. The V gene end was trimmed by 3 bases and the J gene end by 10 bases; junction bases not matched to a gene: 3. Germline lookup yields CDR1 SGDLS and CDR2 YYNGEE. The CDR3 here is CASSAGQGESPLHF. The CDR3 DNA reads TGTGCCAGCAGCGCGGGACAGGGGGAGTCACCCCTCCACTTT.

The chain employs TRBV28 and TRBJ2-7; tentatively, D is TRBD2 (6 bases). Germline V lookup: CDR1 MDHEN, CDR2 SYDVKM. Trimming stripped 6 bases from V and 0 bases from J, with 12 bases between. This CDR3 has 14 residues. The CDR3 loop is CASRSAGSSYEQYV. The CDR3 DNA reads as TGTGCCAGCAGGTCGGCGGGAAGCTCCTACGAGCAGTACGTC.

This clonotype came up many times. The CDR3 spells CASSPQGGSSYNEQFF. CDR3 DNA sequence: TGCGCCAGCAGCCCCCAAGGGGGAAGCTCCTACAATGAGCAGTTCTTC. The rearrangement links TRBV4-1 to TRBJ2-1; a possible D gene is TRBD1 (6 bases). This CDR3 is 16 amino acids long. Germline V lookup: CDR1 MGHRA, CDR2 YSYEKL. Trimming took 4 bases from V and 0 from J, leaving 13 bases between them.

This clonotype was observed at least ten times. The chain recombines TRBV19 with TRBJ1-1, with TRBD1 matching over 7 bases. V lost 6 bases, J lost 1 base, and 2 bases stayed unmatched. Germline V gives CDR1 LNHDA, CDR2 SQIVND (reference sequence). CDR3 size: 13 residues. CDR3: CASRGGPNTEAFF. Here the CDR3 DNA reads TGTGCCAGTAGAGGGGGCCCGAACACTGAAGCTTTCTTT.

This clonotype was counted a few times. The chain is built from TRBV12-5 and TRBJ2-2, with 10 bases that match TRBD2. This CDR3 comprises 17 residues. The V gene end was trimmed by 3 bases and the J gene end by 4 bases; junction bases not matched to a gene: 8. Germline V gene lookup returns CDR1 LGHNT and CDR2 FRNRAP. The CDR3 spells CASGFSKREGITGELFF. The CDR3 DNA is TGTGCTAGTGGTTTTTCTAAGCGGGAGGGCATCACCGGGGAGCTGTTTTTT.

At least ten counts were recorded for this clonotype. CDR3 sequence (DNA): TGTGCCAGCAGTTTAGTTGGGACCGTGGAGCAGTTCTTC. Its protein product is CASSLVGTVEQFF. The chain employs TRBV12-3 or TRBV12-4 and TRBJ2-1, with D perhaps given as TRBD1 or TRBD2 (5 bases each). The CDR3 extends over 13 amino acids. V dropped 1 base and J dropped 10 bases, with 11 bases sitting between them.

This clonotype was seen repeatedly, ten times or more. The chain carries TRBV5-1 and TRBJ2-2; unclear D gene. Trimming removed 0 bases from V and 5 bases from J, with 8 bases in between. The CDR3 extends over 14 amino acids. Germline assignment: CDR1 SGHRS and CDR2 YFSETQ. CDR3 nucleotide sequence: TGCGCCAGCAGCTTGGAAGTTGTTACCGGGGAGCTGTTTTTT. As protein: CASSLEVVTGELFF.

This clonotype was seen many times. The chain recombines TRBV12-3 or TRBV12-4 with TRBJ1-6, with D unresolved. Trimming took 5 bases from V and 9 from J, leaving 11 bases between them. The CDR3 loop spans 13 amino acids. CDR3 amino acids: CASSVGERSPLHF. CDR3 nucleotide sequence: TGTGCCAGCAGTGTCGGAGAGCGTTCACCCCTCCACTTT.

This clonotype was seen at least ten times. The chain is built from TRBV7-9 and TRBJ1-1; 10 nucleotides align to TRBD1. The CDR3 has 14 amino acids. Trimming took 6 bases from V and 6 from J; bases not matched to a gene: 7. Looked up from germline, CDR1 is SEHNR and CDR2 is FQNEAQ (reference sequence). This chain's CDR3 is CASSHPGQGPEAFF. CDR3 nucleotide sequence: TGTGCCAGCAGTCACCCGGGACAGGGGCCTGAAGCTTTCTTT.

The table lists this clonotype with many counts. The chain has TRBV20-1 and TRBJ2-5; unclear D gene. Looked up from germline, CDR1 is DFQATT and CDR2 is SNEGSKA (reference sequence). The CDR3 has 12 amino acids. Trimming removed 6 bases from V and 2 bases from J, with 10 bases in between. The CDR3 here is CSAAAFQETQYF. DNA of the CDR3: TGCAGTGCCGCGGCCTTTCAAGAGACCCAGTACTTC.

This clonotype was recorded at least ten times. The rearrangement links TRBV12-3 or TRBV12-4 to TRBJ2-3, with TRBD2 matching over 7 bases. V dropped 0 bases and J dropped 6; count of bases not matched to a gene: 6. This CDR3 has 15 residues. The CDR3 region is CASSLAGGPKDTQYF. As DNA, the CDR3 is TGTGCCAGCAGTTTAGCGGGAGGGCCGAAGGATACGCAGTATTTT.

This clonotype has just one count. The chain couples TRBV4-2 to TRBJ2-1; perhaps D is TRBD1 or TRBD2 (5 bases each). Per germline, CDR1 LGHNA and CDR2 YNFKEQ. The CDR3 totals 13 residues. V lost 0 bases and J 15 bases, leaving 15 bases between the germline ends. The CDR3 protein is CASSQDWDLLRFF. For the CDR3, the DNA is TGTGCCAGCAGCCAAGATTGGGACCTGCTGCGGTTCTTC.

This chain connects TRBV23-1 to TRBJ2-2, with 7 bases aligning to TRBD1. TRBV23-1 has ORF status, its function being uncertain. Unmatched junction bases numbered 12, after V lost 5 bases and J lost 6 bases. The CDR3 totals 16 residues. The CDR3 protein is CASSRDDREGSGELFF. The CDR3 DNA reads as TGCGCCAGCAGTAGGGATGACAGGGAAGGATCCGGGGAGCTGTTTTTT.

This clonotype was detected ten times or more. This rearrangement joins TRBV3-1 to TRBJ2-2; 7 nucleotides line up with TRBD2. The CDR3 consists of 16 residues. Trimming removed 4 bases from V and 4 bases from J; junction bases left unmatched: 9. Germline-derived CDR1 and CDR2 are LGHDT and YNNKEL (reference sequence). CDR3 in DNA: TGTGCCAGCAGCCCGAGCGGGATGGTATTCACCGGGGAGCTGTTTTTT. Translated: CASSPSGMVFTGELFF.

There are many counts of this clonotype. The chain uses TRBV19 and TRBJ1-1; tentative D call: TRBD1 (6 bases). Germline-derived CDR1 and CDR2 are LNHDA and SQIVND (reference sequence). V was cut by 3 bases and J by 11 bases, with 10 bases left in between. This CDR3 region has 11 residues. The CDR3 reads CASSIVGAAFF. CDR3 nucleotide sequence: TGTGCCAGTAGTATCGTGGGGGCTGCTTTCTTT.

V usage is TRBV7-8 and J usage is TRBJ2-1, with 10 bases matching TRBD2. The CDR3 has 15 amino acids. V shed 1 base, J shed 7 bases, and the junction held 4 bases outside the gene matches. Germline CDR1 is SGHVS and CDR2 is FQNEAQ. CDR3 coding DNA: TGTGCCAGCAGCTTAGTACTAGCGGGACGAAATGAGCAGTTCTTC. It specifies CASSLVLAGRNEQFF.

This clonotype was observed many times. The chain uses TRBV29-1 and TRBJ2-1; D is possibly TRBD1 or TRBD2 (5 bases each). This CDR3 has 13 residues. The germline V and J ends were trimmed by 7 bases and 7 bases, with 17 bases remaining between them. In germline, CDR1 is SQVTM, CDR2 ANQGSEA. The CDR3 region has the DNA TGCAGCGCCCGCAGGGAGAATAGGAATGAGCAGTTCTTC. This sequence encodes CSARRENRNEQFF.